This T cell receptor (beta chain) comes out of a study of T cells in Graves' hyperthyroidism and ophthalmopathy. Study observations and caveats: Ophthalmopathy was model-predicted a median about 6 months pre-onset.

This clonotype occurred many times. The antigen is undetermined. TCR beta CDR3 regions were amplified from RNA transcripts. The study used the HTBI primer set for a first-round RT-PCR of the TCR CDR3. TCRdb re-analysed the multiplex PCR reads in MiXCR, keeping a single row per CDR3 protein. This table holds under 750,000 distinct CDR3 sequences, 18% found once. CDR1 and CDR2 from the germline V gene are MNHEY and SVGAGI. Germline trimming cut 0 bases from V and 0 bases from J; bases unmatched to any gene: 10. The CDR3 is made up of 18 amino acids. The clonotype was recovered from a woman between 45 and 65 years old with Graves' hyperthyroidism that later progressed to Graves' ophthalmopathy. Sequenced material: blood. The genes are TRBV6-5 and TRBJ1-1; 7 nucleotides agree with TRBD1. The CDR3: CASSYSRETGLMNTEAFF. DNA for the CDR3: TGTGCCAGCAGTTACTCGAGGGAGACAGGGCTCATGAACACTGAAGCTTTCTTT.